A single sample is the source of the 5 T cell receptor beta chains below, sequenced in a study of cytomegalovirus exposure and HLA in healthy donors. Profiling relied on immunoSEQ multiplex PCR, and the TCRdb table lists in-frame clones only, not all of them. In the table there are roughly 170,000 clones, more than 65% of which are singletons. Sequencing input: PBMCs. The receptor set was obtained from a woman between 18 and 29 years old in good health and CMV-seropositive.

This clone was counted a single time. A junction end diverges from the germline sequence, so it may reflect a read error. The CDR3 here is CASSEGERGGNVLTF. DNA for the CDR3: TGTGCCAGCAGTGAAGGGGAGCGGGGGGGCAACGTCCTGACTTTC. J is TRBJ2-6 and V is TRBV6-1; 10 positions agree with TRBD2. The CDR3 runs 15 residues. Germline values: CDR1 MNHNS, CDR2 SASEGT.

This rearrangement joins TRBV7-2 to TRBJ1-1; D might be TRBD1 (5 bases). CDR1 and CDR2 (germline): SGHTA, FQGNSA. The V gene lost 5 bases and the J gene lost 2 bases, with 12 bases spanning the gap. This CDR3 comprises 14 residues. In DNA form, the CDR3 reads TGTGCCAGCAGCCCTTTGACAGTTAACACTGAAGCTTTCTTT. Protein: CASSPLTVNTEAFF.

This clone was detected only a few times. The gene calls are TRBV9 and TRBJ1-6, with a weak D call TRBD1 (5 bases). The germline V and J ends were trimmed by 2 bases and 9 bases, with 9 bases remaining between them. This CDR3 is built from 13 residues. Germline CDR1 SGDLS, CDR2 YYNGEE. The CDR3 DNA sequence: TGTGCCAGCAGCGTGGGGACTTTTTCACCCCTCCACTTT. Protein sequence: CASSVGTFSPLHF.

Written as DNA, the CDR3 is TGTGCCAGCAGCTCGATCGCGCTTCCTAGCACAGATACGCAGTATTTT. It specifies CASSSIALPSTDTQYF. The gene calls are TRBV7-9 and TRBJ2-3; D unresolved. Germline CDR1 reads SEHNR; CDR2 reads FQNEAQ (reference sequence). The CDR3 is made up of 16 amino acids. The V end was cut by 4 bases, the J end by 0 bases, with 14 bases between.

The CDR3 is CASSLKVTGYHGYTF. CDR3 coding DNA: TGTGCCAGCAGCTTGAAAGTGACAGGGTACCATGGCTACACCTTC. The V gene is TRBV5-4, the J gene TRBJ1-2; 7 bases match TRBD1. J was trimmed by 6 bases and V by 1 base; bases with no gene match: 9. The germline gives CDR1 SGHNT, CDR2 YYREEE (reference sequence). This CDR3 contains 15 residues. Variable domain in full (rest from reference TRBV5-4 and TRBJ1-2): ETGVTQSPTHLIKTRGQQVTLRCSSQSGHNTVSWYQQALGQGPQFIFQYYREEENGRGNFPPRFSGLQFPNYSSELNVNALELDDSALYLCASSLKVTGYHGYTFGSGTRLTVV.